This is a list of T cell receptor beta chains from one sample in a study of blood T cell repertoires in COVID-19. Only in-frame clones appear in the TCRdb table, and some are missing; sequencing was by immunoSEQ multiplex PCR. The sample contains more than 150,000 clones, roughly four fifths of which appear only once. The sequencing sample was made of peripheral blood. All receptors derive from a woman aged 30 to 39 with acute or convalescent COVID-19. The CDR3 runs from the conserved cysteine through the conserved F or W. The D gene is left open where the match is weak. Clone size is stated in some rows and not others, as once, few, many or a class when expanded.

V,size,D,J,DNA,CDR3
TRBV18,-,-,TRBJ1-1,TGTGCCAGCTCACCTTTACAGGGAGTTGAAGCTTTCTTT,CASSPLQGVEAFF
TRBV2,-,-,TRBJ2-7,TGTGCCAGCAGTGAGAGTATTAATGCCTACGAGCAGTACTTC,CASSESINAYEQYF
TRBV19,-,-,TRBJ1-2,TGTGCCAGTAACGTTGCTGGTAGGGGAGGATTCTATGGCTACACCTTC,CASNVAGRGGFYGYTF
TRBV2,-,-,TRBJ2-7,TGTGCCAGCAGTAACAGGAGAAACTACGAGCAGTACTTC,CASSNRRNYEQYF
TRBV5-6,-,-,TRBJ2-6,TGTGCCAGCAGCTTGGCAGGGCGAAGTGGTGGGGCCAACGTCCTGACTTTC,CASSLAGRSGGANVLTF
TRBV7-9,-,-,TRBJ2-7,TGTGCCAGCAGGGCTGAGGGCGGCTCCTACGAGCAGTACTTC,CASRAEGGSYEQYF
TRBV12-5,-,TRBD2,TRBJ2-1,TGTGCTAGTGGTACCGGACTAGCGGGGGGCCAAAGCTCCTACAATGAGCAGTTCTTC,CASGTGLAGGQSSYNEQFF
TRBV6-4,-,TRBD2,TRBJ2-3,TGTGCCAGCAGTGACACTAGCGGGGGTGGAGATACGCAGTATTTT,CASSDTSGGGDTQYF
TRBV28,-,TRBD1,TRBJ2-7,TGTGCCAGCAGTGGAACCCGGGACAGGGGGGCCTACGAGCAGTACTTC,CASSGTRDRGAYEQYF
TRBV2,few,-,TRBJ1-2,TGTGCCAGCAGTGAGCCAGGCGCTTATGGCTACACCTTC,CASSEPGAYGYTF
TRBV15,once,TRBD1,TRBJ2-1,TGTGCCACCAGCGTTGGGACAGTTCTCTCCTACAATGAGCAGTTCTTC,CATSVGTVLSYNEQFF
TRBV7-9,-,-,TRBJ1-2,TGTGCCAGCAGCTTAGAAACAGGGCGCGGCTACACCTTC,CASSLETGRGYTF
TRBV19,-,TRBD2,TRBJ2-3,TGTGCCAGTAGTACGCTAGCGGGGACCCTCCGGCAGTATTTT,CASSTLAGTLRQYF
TRBV29-1,-,TRBD2,TRBJ2-7,TGCAGCGCCTCGGGGGGGGCTTACGAGCAGTACTTC,CSASGGAYEQYF
TRBV27,-,TRBD2,TRBJ2-3,TGTGCCACCACCCTGAGCGGGAGGGCCCTGGATACGCAGTATTTT,CATTLSGRALDTQYF
TRBV13,-,TRBD1,TRBJ2-3,TGTGCCAGCAGCGAGCCAACACAGGGGGTCACAGATACGCAGTATTTT,CASSEPTQGVTDTQYF
TRBV9,-,TRBD2,TRBJ2-1,TGTGCCAGCAGCTTGGGACTAGCGGGGGGCGTCAATGAGCAGTTCTTC,CASSLGLAGGVNEQFF
TRBV30,-,TRBD1,TRBJ1-3,TGTGCTTGGACGGACAGGGCCTCTGGAAACACCATATATTTT,CAWTDRASGNTIYF
TRBV5-5,-,-,TRBJ1-2,TGTGCCAGCAGCTTGGGGGACCAGGGACTTTATGGCTACACCTTC,CASSLGDQGLYGYTF
TRBV19,-,TRBD1,TRBJ1-1,TGTGCCAGTAGTACGAACAGGGGGCAGATGAACACTGAAGCTTTCTTT,CASSTNRGQMNTEAFF